The subject of this entry is one TCR beta chain. The sample is drawn from a study of blood T cell repertoires in COVID-19. Per the study methods: Amplification from reference gene primers served as the basis for estimated nucleated cell counts. Measured with immunoSEQ multiplex PCR; TCRdb has only the in-frame clones, and not every one. V and J calls and clone size are copied from that table; D and trimming were computed from the DNA. The sample holds over 70,000 clones, roughly 89% seen once. Germline V CDR1 and CDR2: LGHDT, YNNKEL (reference sequence). The CDR3 spans 14 residues. Trimming shortened V by 4 bases and J by 2 bases, and 8 bases separated the two germline ends.

The genes are TRBV3-1 (or the pseudogene TRBV3-2) and TRBJ2-2; D is unresolved. Sequenced material: peripheral blood. The sequence derives from a woman older than 75 with active or convalescent COVID-19. The CDR3 region is CASSRNGNTGELFF. Here the CDR3 DNA reads TGTGCCAGCAGCCGCAACGGTAACACCGGGGAGCTGTTTTTT.